These 17 T cell receptor beta chains came from one sample sequenced in a study of human T cells and chemical hapten exposure. TCRdb reanalysed the RACE reads using MiXCR and keeps one entry per CDR3 protein. The sample has about 79,000 distinct CDR3 sequences; roughly 8.6% are singletons. Specified time point: healthy volunteer bleed at 6 weeks. Blood, whole and unfractionated, served as the source for total RNA extraction. Sequenced input: whole blood. The receptors originated from a male donor in good health. Some clones in this sample may be carry-over from other donors' samples.

This clonotype was detected only a few times. The V call is TRBV6-1, the J call TRBJ2-7, with a possible D match to TRBD2 (6 bases). The germline CDR1 and CDR2 sequences are MNHNS and SASEGT. Trimming took off 4 bases at V and 12 bases at J, with 19 bases between the two ends. The CDR3 is 13 amino acids. CDR3 bases: TGTGCCAGCAGTGGGGGTCCTAGCGCCTGGGGGTACTTC. Its protein product is CASSGGPSAWGYF.

The chain carries TRBV20-1 and TRBJ2-5; D not certain. The CDR3 runs 11 residues. V gave up 6 bases and J gave up 3 bases, with 8 bases separating them. CDR1 DFQATT and CDR2 SNEGSKA come from the germline V gene (reference sequence). The CDR3 nucleotides read TGCAGTGCCACAGTAAAAGAGACCCAGTACTTC. Amino acids: CSATVKETQYF.

This clonotype has more than one count but fewer than ten. The V call is TRBV4-1, the J call TRBJ2-3, with TRBD1 matching 10 bases. V lost 2 bases and J lost 4; bases outside the gene matches: 3. The CDR3 loop spans 15 amino acids. Germline assignment: CDR1 MGHRA and CDR2 YSYEKL. CDR3 coding DNA: TGCGCCAGCAGCCAAAGGGACAGGGGCTCAGATACGCAGTATTTT. This gives the protein CASSQRDRGSDTQYF.

The chain employs TRBV2 and TRBJ1-6; D remains ambiguous. CDR1 is SNHLY, CDR2 FYNNEI, per germline. V was trimmed by 3 bases and J by 12 bases, leaving 21 bases between them. The CDR3 consists of 16 residues. CDR3: CASSETPGFTHLPLHF. The CDR3 region has the DNA TGTGCCAGCAGTGAGACGCCGGGATTTACCCACCTACCCCTCCACTTT.

V usage is TRBV18 and J usage is TRBJ2-1; 8 nucleotides line up with TRBD2. This CDR3 has 16 residues. Germline CDR1 is KGHSH and CDR2 is LQKENI. V lost 3 bases and J lost 3; bases outside the gene matches: 7. In nucleotides, the CDR3 is TGTGCCAGCTCACCCTTCGCGGGGGGCGGCTACAATGAGCAGTTCTTC. Amino acid sequence: CASSPFAGGGYNEQFF.

This clonotype was counted between two and nine times. The gene calls are TRBV25-1 and TRBJ2-1; 14 bases are shared with TRBD2. Germline-derived CDR1 and CDR2 are MGHDK and SYGVNS. With 5 bases clipped from V and 6 bases from J, the junction kept 3 bases outside the gene matches. This CDR3 is built from 15 residues. The CDR3 DNA reads TGTGCCAGCAGTCCGACTAGCGGGAGGGCCAATGAGCAGTTCTTC. This translates into CASSPTSGRANEQFF.

V is TRBV29-1 and J is TRBJ2-1; D is undetermined. CDR3 length: 14 residues. V gave up 7 bases and J gave up 2 bases, with 15 bases separating them. CDR1 and CDR2 (germline): SQVTM, ANQGSEA. The CDR3 coding sequence is TGCAGCGCCGTCCCAGTGGTGACCTACAATGAGCAGTTCTTC. This gives the protein CSAVPVVTYNEQFF.

At least ten counts were recorded for this clonotype. The chain recombines TRBV29-1 with TRBJ1-1, with 8 bases fitting TRBD1. The V gene end was trimmed by 1 base and the J gene end by 10 bases; junction bases not matched to a gene: 5. This CDR3 region has 12 residues. Germline V gene sequence: CDR1 SQVTM, CDR2 ANQGSEA. In nucleotides, the CDR3 is TGCAGCGTTGAAGGGGGTACAGGGGGAGCTTTCTTT. Its translation: CSVEGGTGGAFF.

This clonotype was seen a few times. This chain uses TRBV12-3 or TRBV12-4 with TRBJ2-2; D not certain. Trimming stripped 7 bases from V and 7 bases from J, with 7 bases between. The CDR3 sequence is 11 residues long. CDR3 coding DNA: TGTGCCAGCACCCAAGGCGGGGAGCTGTTTTTT. As protein: CASTQGGELFF.

This clonotype was seen repeatedly, ten times or more. The J gene is TRBJ2-5, the V gene TRBV7-9, with 9 bases identical to TRBD1. Germline CDR1 reads SEHNR; CDR2 reads FQNEAQ (reference sequence). The CDR3 length is 14 residues. J gave up 4 bases and V 0 bases, and 0 bases lay outside the gene matches. Here the CDR3 reads CASSLATGGETQYF. For the CDR3, the DNA is TGTGCCAGCAGCTTAGCGACAGGGGGAGAGACCCAGTACTTC.

The V call is TRBV7-6, the J call TRBJ1-1; D gene uncertain. Germline V gives CDR1 SGHVS, CDR2 FNYEAQ. CDR3 length equals 15 residues. V lost 0 bases and J 2 bases, leaving 10 bases between the germline ends. The CDR3 protein is CASSLAPGRNTEAFF. The CDR3 nucleotides read TGTGCCAGCAGCTTAGCGCCCGGCCGCAACACTGAAGCTTTCTTT.

This chain connects TRBV20-1 to TRBJ2-1, with TRBD2 as a possible D gene (6 bases). The CDR3 extends over 15 amino acids. CDR1 and CDR2 from the germline V gene are DFQATT and SNEGSKA (reference sequence). The V end lost 2 bases, the J end lost 4 bases, and 15 bases lay between the germline ends. CDR3 residues: CSARRLEMTYNEQFF. The CDR3 bases are TGCAGTGCTAGACGACTAGAGATGACGTACAATGAGCAGTTCTTC.

In this sample, this clonotype turned up many times. The chain has TRBV7-9 and TRBJ2-1, with 7 nucleotides matching TRBD1. This CDR3 region has 14 residues. Per the germline V gene, CDR1 is SEHNR and CDR2 is FQNEAQ (reference sequence). The V segment lost 6 bases and the J segment 2 bases; nucleotides outside the gene matches: 4. This CDR3 is CASRKGGPYNEQFF. In DNA, the CDR3 is TGTGCCAGCAGGAAAGGGGGCCCCTACAATGAGCAGTTCTTC.

This clonotype was counted only a few times. CDR3 nucleotide sequence: TGTGCCATCCGGGGGGGCCCAGATACGCAGTATTTT. It specifies CAIRGGPDTQYF. The genes are TRBV7-2 and TRBJ2-3, with 8 bases identical to TRBD2. With 10 bases clipped from V and 4 bases from J, the junction kept 4 bases outside the gene matches. This CDR3 has 12 amino acids. The V gene's germline CDR1 is SGHTA and CDR2 FQGNSA.

This clonotype appeared a few times. The rearrangement links TRBV4-3 to TRBJ2-7; 8 bases align to TRBD2. V was pared by 3 bases and J by 6 bases, with 10 bases of the junction left unmatched. The CDR3 contains 15 residues. CDR1 and CDR2 (germline): LGHNA, YSLEER. Here the CDR3 DNA reads TGCGCCAGCAGCCAGAATAGCGGGGTTGCTTCCGAGCAGTACTTC. Protein: CASSQNSGVASEQYF.

The chain couples TRBV2 to TRBJ2-7; D is unresolved. Germline assignment: CDR1 SNHLY and CDR2 FYNNEI. The length of the CDR3 is 20 residues. The V gene lost 2 bases and the J gene lost 0 bases, with 26 bases spanning the gap. CDR3 DNA sequence: TGTGCCAGCAGTGAAAGAACGGTGCGGCTCGATAGGAGTAGCTCCTACGAGCAGTACTTC. The encoded protein is CASSERTVRLDRSSSYEQYF.

This clonotype was counted a single time. CDR3 sequence (DNA): TGTGCCAGCAAAAAAACAGGGGACGAAGTAGCTTTCTTT. It specifies CASKKTGDEVAFF. J is TRBJ1-1 and V is TRBV12-3 or TRBV12-4, with 7 bases identical to TRBD1. The CDR3 covers 13 residues. The ends lost 7 bases at V and 10 bases at J; junction bases unmatched: 12.